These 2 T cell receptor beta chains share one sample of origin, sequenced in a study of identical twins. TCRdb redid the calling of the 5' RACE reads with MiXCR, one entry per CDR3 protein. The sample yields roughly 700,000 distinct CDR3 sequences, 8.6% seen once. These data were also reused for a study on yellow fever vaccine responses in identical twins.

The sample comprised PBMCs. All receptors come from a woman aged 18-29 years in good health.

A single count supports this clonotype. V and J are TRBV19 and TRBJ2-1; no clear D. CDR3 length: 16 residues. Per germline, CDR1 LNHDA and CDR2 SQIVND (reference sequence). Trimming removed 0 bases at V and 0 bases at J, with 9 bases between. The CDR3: CASSIDSLSSYNEQFF. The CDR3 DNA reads TGTGCCAGTAGTATAGACTCCCTATCCTCCTACAATGAGCAGTTCTTC.

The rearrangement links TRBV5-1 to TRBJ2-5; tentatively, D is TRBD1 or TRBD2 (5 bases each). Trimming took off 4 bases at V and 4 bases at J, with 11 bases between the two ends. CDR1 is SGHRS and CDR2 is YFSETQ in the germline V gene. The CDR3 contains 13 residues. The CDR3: CASSPGTTETQYF. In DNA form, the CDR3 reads TGCGCCAGCAGCCCCGGGACGACAGAGACCCAGTACTTC.